What follows describes a single T cell receptor (beta chain). Its specificity is not known. This sample was taken from a study of cytomegalovirus exposure and HLA in healthy donors. Study-wide results and caveats: Relative to the roughly 700-donor mean, N-insertions were reportedly fewer in an Asian-associated ancestry cluster in a later analysis.

The study ran its PCR with 60 Vbeta and 13 Jbeta primers. The method was immunoSEQ multiplex PCR; TCRdb's version includes in-frame clones alone and lacks a portion of them. The sample lists 120,000 or so clones; about 81% were seen once. Healthy bone marrow donors made up the donors. Sequenced material: PBMCs. The sequence was obtained from a woman in her 50s in good health and CMV-seropositive.

The CDR3 reads CAWSRGRRFLSTDTQYF. In nucleotides, the CDR3 is TGTGCCTGGTCTAGGGGGAGAAGGTTTCTCAGCACAGATACGCAGTATTTT. The chain uses TRBV30 and TRBJ2-3; maybe TRBD1 (6 bases). The V end was cut by 5 bases, the J end by 0 bases, with 21 bases between. CDR1 and CDR2 (germline): GTSNPN, SVGIG (reference sequence). The CDR3 has 17 amino acids.